This record looks at one TCR beta chain sequence and its context. What it recognizes is unknown. The CDR3 has 14 residues. V lost 3 bases to trimming and J lost 5 bases, with 13 bases between them. Germline V gene data show CDR1 as LGHNA and CDR2 as YSLEER. This sample is drawn from a study of T cells after posttransplantation cyclophosphamide. Findings and caveats of the study: Recipient CMV seropositivity and CMV reactivation strongly tracked TRB clonality. Donor-recipient repertoire similarity was low at 1-2 months, rising over year one. TRB overlap between skin or GI tissue T cells and blood was limited.

Control samples came 1 year after myeloablative marrow transplants with methotrexate plus calcineurin inhibitor. Profiling relied on immunoSEQ multiplex PCR, and the TCRdb table lists in-frame clones only, not all of them. Counted here are roughly 24,000 clones, around 89% occurring once; the ten biggest clones make up 8.2%. The sequencing used PBMCs, collected after an allogeneic stem cell transplant with a calcineurin inhibitor and methotrexate. This sequence was found in a female patient between 50 and 60 years old who received an allogeneic stem cell transplant from an unrelated donor, was CMV-positive, and had chronic GVHD only. Some of the T cells might come from the graft donor. V and J are TRBV4-3 and TRBJ2-5, with D possibly TRBD2 on 6 matching bases. In DNA form, the CDR3 reads TGCGCCAGCAGCCAGTCACTAGCAGAGGAGACCCAGTACTTC. This sequence encodes CASSQSLAEETQYF.